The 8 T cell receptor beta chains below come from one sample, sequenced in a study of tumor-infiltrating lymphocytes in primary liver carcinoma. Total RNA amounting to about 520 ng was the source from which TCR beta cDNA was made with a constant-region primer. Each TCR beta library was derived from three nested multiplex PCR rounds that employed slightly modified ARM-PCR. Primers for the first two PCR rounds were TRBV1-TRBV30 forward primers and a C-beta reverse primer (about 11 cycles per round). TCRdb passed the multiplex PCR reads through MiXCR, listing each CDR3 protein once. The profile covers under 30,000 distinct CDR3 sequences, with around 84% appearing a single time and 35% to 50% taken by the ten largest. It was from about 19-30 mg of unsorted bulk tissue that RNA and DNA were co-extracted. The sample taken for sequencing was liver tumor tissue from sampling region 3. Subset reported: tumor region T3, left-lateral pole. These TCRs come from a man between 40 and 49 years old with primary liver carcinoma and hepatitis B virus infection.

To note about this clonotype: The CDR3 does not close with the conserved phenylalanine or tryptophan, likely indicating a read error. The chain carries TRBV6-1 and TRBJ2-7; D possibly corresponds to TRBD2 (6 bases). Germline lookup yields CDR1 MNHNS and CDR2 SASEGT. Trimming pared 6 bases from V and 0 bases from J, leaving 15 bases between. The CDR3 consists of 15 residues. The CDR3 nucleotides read TGTGCCAGCAGCCTGGAGGGCAGTATCTCCTACGAGCAGTACTTA. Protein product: CASSLEGSISYEQYL.

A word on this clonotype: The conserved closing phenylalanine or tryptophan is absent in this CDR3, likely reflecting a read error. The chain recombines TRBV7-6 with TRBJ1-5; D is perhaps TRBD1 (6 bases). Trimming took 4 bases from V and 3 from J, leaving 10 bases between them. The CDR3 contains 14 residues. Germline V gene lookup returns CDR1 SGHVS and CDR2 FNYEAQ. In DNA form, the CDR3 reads TGTGCCAGCAGCTCAGGACAGAACAATCAGCCCCAGCATTAT. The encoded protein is CASSSGQNNQPQHY.

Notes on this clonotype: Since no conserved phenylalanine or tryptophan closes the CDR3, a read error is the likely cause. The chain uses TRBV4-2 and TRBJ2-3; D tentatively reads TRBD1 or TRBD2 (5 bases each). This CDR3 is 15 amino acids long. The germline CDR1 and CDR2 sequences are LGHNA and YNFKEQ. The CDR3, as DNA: TGTGCCAGCAGCCAGGAGAAGGGAGTGACAGATGCGCAGTATTTA. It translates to CASSQEKGVTDAQYL.

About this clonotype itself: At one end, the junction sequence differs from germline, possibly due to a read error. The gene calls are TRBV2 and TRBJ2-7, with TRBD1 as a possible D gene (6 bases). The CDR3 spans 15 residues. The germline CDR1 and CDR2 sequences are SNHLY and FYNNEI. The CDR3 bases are TGCGCCAGCAGTGAGAACAGGGCGATCTCCTACGAGCGGTACTTC. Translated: CASSENRAISYERYF.

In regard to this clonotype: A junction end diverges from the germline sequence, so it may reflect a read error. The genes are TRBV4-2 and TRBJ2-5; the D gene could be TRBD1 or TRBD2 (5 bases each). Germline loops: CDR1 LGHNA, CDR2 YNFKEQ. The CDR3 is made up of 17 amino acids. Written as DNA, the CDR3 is TGTGGCAGCAGCCAAGGCCCACCCGGGACGCTGCTGGAGACCCAGTACTTC. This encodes CGSSQGPPGTLLETQYF.

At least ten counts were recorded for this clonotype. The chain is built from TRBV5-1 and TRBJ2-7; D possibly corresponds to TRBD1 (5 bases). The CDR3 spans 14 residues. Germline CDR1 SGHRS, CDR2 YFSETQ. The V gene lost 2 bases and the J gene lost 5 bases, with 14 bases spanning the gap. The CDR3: CASSLSAGIDEQYF. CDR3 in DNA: TGCGCCAGCAGCTTAAGCGCAGGGATCGACGAGCAGTACTTC.

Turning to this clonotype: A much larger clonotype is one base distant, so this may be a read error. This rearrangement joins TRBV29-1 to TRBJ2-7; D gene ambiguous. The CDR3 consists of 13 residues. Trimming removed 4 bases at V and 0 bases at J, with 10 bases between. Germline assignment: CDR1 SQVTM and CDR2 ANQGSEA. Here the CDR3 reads CSVVVRSSYEQYF. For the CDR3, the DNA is TGCAGCGTTGTCGTCAGGAGCTCCTACGAGCAGTACTTC.

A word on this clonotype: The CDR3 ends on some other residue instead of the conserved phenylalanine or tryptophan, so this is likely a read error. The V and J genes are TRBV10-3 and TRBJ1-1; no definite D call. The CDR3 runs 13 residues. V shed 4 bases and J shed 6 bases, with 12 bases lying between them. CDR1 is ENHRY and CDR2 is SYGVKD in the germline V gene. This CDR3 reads CAISGTVDAEAFS. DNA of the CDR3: TGTGCCATCAGTGGCACAGTGGACGCTGAAGCTTTCTCT.